A single sample gave rise to the 27 T cell receptor beta chains below, sequenced in a study of cytomegalovirus exposure and HLA in healthy donors. Researchers ran the PCR with 60 Vbeta and 13 Jbeta primers. Sequencing was performed with immunoSEQ multiplex PCR; in TCRdb, only in-frame clones are kept and a portion is missing. The table has about 98,000 clones, about 81% seen once; the top ten hold approximately 1.4%. Sequences were obtained from PBMCs. These TCRs come from a man between 40 and 49 years old in good health and CMV-seronegative.

This clone was counted once. This chain joins TRBV30 and TRBJ1-1; 8 nucleotides align to TRBD1. With 4 bases clipped from V and 10 bases from J, the junction kept 5 bases outside the gene matches. This CDR3 spans 11 amino acids. Looked up from germline, CDR1 is GTSNPN and CDR2 is SVGIG (reference sequence). CDR3 sequence: CAWTTGVVAFF. DNA for the CDR3: TGTGCCTGGACGACAGGGGTTGTAGCTTTCTTT.

This clone was found a few times. CDR3: CASSSGLGANYGYTF. For the CDR3, the DNA is TGTGCCAGCAGTTCAGGACTGGGAGCTAACTATGGCTACACCTTC. The V call is TRBV28, the J call TRBJ1-2, with no clear D. Per germline, CDR1 MDHEN and CDR2 SYDVKM. With 4 bases removed from V and 0 bases from J, the gap between germline ends came to 12 bases. The CDR3 totals 15 residues.

This chain connects TRBV5-1 to TRBJ1-5; 7 bases line up with TRBD1. This CDR3 is built from 15 residues. CDR1 and CDR2 from the germline V gene are SGHRS and YFSETQ. Germline trimming cut 3 bases from V and 4 bases from J; bases unmatched to any gene: 7. CDR3 DNA: TGCGCCAGCAGCTCGGGGACAGAGAGTAATCAGCCCCAGCATTTT. Protein: CASSSGTESNQPQHF.

This clone has only a few counts. V gene TRBV9 combines with J gene TRBJ1-3; TRBD1 might be the D (6 bases). The germline V and J ends were trimmed by 0 bases and 3 bases, with 13 bases remaining between them. CDR3 length equals 16 residues. Per the germline V gene, CDR1 is SGDLS and CDR2 is YYNGEE. CDR3 amino acids: CASSVGAGEGGNTIYF. The CDR3 DNA follows: TGTGCCAGCAGCGTAGGGGCAGGGGAAGGTGGAAACACCATATATTTT.

This chain connects TRBV7-2 to TRBJ2-7; possibly TRBD2 for D (6 bases). The V gene's germline CDR1 is SGHTA and CDR2 FQGNSA. V lost 5 bases and J 4 bases, leaving 27 bases between the germline ends. This CDR3 has 18 residues. CDR3 nucleotides: TGTGCCAGCAGCCCGTGGGAGGCAGGTCCCTTTAGGCCTTACGAGCAGTACTTC. It encodes CASSPWEAGPFRPYEQYF.

The chain has TRBV7-7 and TRBJ2-5, with a possible D match to TRBD2 (5 bases). The V gene lost 5 bases and the J gene lost 11 bases, with 21 bases spanning the gap. This CDR3 is built from 14 residues. From germline, CDR1 is SSHAT and CDR2 FNYEAQ (reference sequence). CDR3 nucleotide sequence: TGTGCCAGCAGCCTTAGCAGGCGGACTGGAGAGCAGTACTTC. Protein product: CASSLSRRTGEQYF.

This clone was seen a handful of times. The chain has TRBV11-2 and TRBJ1-5, with D perhaps TRBD1 (6 bases). Trimming pared 4 bases from V and 9 bases from J, leaving 13 bases between. The V gene's germline CDR1 is SGHAT and CDR2 FQNNGV. The CDR3 extends over 13 amino acids. DNA for the CDR3: TGTGCCAGCAGCTCGCAGGGGAATGGGCCCCAGCATTTT. Residues: CASSSQGNGPQHF. The complete variable domain, with remaining parts taken from reference TRBV11-2 and TRBJ1-5, reads EAGVAQSPRYKIIEKRQSVAFWCNPISGHATLYWYQQILGQGPKLLIQFQNNGVVDDSQLPKDRFSAERLKGVDSTLKIQPAKLEDSAVYLCASSSQGNGPQHFGDGTRLSIL.

This clone was recorded a few times. This chain uses TRBV6-1 with TRBJ2-7; 7 bases agree with TRBD1. The CDR3 length is 16 residues. V lost 3 bases, J lost 1 base, and 9 bases stayed unmatched. The germline gives CDR1 MNHNS, CDR2 SASEGT. CDR3 bases: TGTGCCAGCAGTGACCGTGGGACAGCCTCATCCTACGAGCAGTACTTC. This gives the protein CASSDRGTASSYEQYF.

The rearrangement links TRBV5-1 to TRBJ2-7; 7 bases fit TRBD1. The junction had 3 bases not matched to a gene; V was cut back by 3 bases and J by 0 bases. From germline, CDR1 is SGHRS and CDR2 YFSETQ. This CDR3 has 14 residues. This chain's CDR3 is CASSSQGSSYEQYF. In nucleotides, the CDR3 is TGCGCCAGCAGCTCACAGGGGTCCTCCTACGAGCAGTACTTC.

To note about this clone: At the DNA level, this CDR3 is encoded by other sequences in the same sample as well. J is TRBJ1-6 and V is TRBV7-8; D may be TRBD1 (6 bases). V lost 1 base and J 11 bases, leaving 12 bases between the germline ends. The germline CDR1 and CDR2 sequences are SGHVS and FQNEAQ. This CDR3 has 14 amino acids. The CDR3 region is CASSLERGRAPLHF. The CDR3 region has the DNA TGTGCCAGCAGCTTAGAAAGGGGGAGGGCACCCCTCCACTTT.

The chain couples TRBV7-2 to TRBJ2-2; tentative D call: TRBD1 (5 bases). The length of the CDR3 is 13 residues. V was pared by 7 bases and J by 2 bases, with 8 bases between. Germline assignment: CDR1 SGHTA and CDR2 FQGNSA. The CDR3 sequence: CASTGQNTGELFF. For the CDR3, the DNA is TGTGCCAGCACAGGACAAAACACCGGGGAGCTGTTTTTT.

This clone has a handful of counts. The CDR3 spells CAISESGSGYGYTF. The CDR3 DNA is TGTGCCATCAGTGAGTCGGGGTCGGGGTATGGCTACACCTTC. The rearrangement joins TRBV10-3 to TRBJ1-2; no clear D. Germline V gene sequence: CDR1 ENHRY, CDR2 SYGVKD. This CDR3 has 14 amino acids. The ends were cut back, 0 bases at V and 5 bases at J, with 10 bases in the middle.

The J gene is TRBJ2-3, the V gene TRBV29-1; TRBD1 agrees at 9 bases. The length of the CDR3 is 14 residues. Germline CDR1 is SQVTM and CDR2 is ANQGSEA. J gave up 2 bases and V 3 bases, and 3 bases lay outside the gene matches. Here the CDR3 DNA reads TGCAGCGTTGAGGGGACAGGGCACACAGATACGCAGTATTTT. This gives the protein CSVEGTGHTDTQYF.

The genes are TRBV19 and TRBJ1-1, with D unclear. V lost 1 base and J 0 bases, leaving 9 bases between the germline ends. Germline lookup yields CDR1 LNHDA and CDR2 SQIVND (reference sequence). The CDR3 runs 15 residues. CDR3 DNA sequence: TGTGCCAGTAGTATAGGCCCAGTCATGAACACTGAAGCTTTCTTT. Its protein is CASSIGPVMNTEAFF.

This clone was recorded only once. This sequence joins TRBV18 and TRBJ1-2, with a weak D call TRBD1 (5 bases). CDR3 length: 14 residues. The V gene's germline CDR1 is KGHSH and CDR2 LQKENI. V dropped 4 bases and J dropped 3 bases, with 12 bases sitting between them. CDR3 DNA: TGTGCCAGCTCACGGAACAAAGGGGACTATGGCTACACCTTC. Protein sequence: CASSRNKGDYGYTF.

The J gene is TRBJ2-7, the V gene TRBV18; perhaps TRBD2 as D (6 bases). Germline CDR1 is KGHSH and CDR2 is LQKENI. This CDR3 has 14 amino acids. The ends were cut back, 1 base at V and 2 bases at J, with 9 bases in the middle. The CDR3 DNA reads TGTGCCAGCTCACCACAGGGCGGGGCCTACGAGCAGTACTTC. Translation: CASSPQGGAYEQYF.

This clone was detected a few times. V usage is TRBV28 and J usage is TRBJ1-6, with TRBD1 matching 9 bases. Germline loops: CDR1 MDHEN, CDR2 SYDVKM. The CDR3 consists of 18 residues. The J segment lost 9 bases and the V segment lost 6 bases, leaving 18 bases of the junction unmatched. DNA for the CDR3: TGTGCCAGCAGCCGGACAGGGGAAATCGGGAGCGGGGGTTCACCCCTCCACTTT. It is translated as CASSRTGEIGSGGSPLHF. The full variable domain, its missing parts supplied by reference TRBV28 and TRBJ1-6, is DVKVTQSSRYLVKRTGEKVFLECVQDMDHENMFWYRQDPGLGLRLIYFSYDVKMKEKGDIPEGYSVSREKKERFSLILESASTNQTSMYLCASSRTGEIGSGGSPLHFGNGTRLTVT.

This clone was counted a few times. The chain carries TRBV11-2 and TRBJ2-7; 8 positions agree with TRBD1. The CDR3 is 15 residues long. Germline CDR1 reads SGHAT; CDR2 reads FQNNGV. Losses at the gene ends were 2 bases for V and 2 bases for J; bases not matched to a gene: 5. CDR3 amino acids: CASSLSDRGPYEQYF. The CDR3 DNA sequence: TGTGCCAGCAGCTTATCCGACAGGGGCCCCTACGAGCAGTACTTC.

J is TRBJ1-6 and V is TRBV28; TRBD1 agrees at 9 bases. CDR1 and CDR2 from the germline V gene are MDHEN and SYDVKM. The CDR3 has 17 residues. V trimming: 3 bases; J trimming: 0 bases; junction bases outside the gene matches: 3. For the CDR3, the DNA is TGTGCCAGCAGTTTCGGACAGGGGAGCTCCTATAATTCACCCCTCCACTTT. Translating gives CASSFGQGSSYNSPLHF.

This clone has a single count. The genes are TRBV18 and TRBJ1-2; tentatively, D is TRBD1 (5 bases). This CDR3 spans 17 amino acids. Germline V gene sequence: CDR1 KGHSH, CDR2 LQKENI. The V and J ends lost 3 bases and 3 bases respectively, with 20 bases between them. The CDR3 loop is CASSPHSPPQVDYGYTF. The CDR3 bases are TGTGCCAGCTCACCCCACAGCCCTCCACAGGTGGACTATGGCTACACCTTC.

V usage is TRBV5-1 and J usage is TRBJ1-3, with D unresolved. Germline CDR1 is SGHRS and CDR2 is YFSETQ. Trimming stripped 1 base from V and 0 bases from J, with 8 bases between. The CDR3 is made up of 15 amino acids. For the CDR3, the DNA is TGCGCCAGCAGCTTGAACGGGAACTCTGGAAACACCATATATTTT. It is translated as CASSLNGNSGNTIYF.

This sequence joins TRBV7-8 and TRBJ1-4, with 7 bases aligning to TRBD1. The CDR3 totals 15 residues. V lost 4 bases and J lost 5; bases outside the gene matches: 7. Germline V gives CDR1 SGHVS, CDR2 FQNEAQ. CDR3 protein: CASSSRTGANEKLFF. Here the CDR3 DNA reads TGTGCCAGCAGCTCCAGGACAGGAGCGAATGAAAAACTGTTTTTT.

The rearrangement links TRBV6-1 to TRBJ1-2, with 9 bases that match TRBD1. This CDR3 is 13 amino acids long. Looked up from germline, CDR1 is MNHNS and CDR2 is SASEGT. After removal of 7 bases from V and 7 bases from J, the junction contained 7 bases not matched to a gene. As DNA, the CDR3 is TGTGCCAGCATGAAACAGGGGGCGTGTGGCTACACCTTC. Translating it yields CASMKQGACGYTF.

V is TRBV4-1 and J is TRBJ1-5; maybe TRBD1 (6 bases). V dropped 3 bases and J dropped 7 bases, with 19 bases sitting between them. The CDR3 covers 16 residues. Looked up from germline, CDR1 is MGHRA and CDR2 is YSYEKL. The CDR3 spells CASSQVATGRGQPQHF. The CDR3 DNA follows: TGCGCCAGCAGCCAGGTCGCTACAGGGAGGGGGCAGCCCCAGCATTTT.

The chain employs TRBV27 and TRBJ1-2; tentative D call: TRBD1 (6 bases). Trimming took off 10 bases at V and 3 bases at J, with 18 bases between the two ends. The V gene's germline CDR1 is MNHEY and CDR2 SMNVEV (reference sequence). The CDR3 runs to 14 residues. Here the CDR3 DNA reads TGTGCCACCAAACCCGGGGGGCGCGACTATGGCTACACCTTC. Amino acid sequence: CATKPGGRDYGYTF.

V usage is TRBV15 and J usage is TRBJ1-1; D is possibly TRBD1 (5 bases). CDR1 and CDR2 from the germline V gene are LNHNV and YYDKDF (reference sequence). CDR3 length: 16 residues. V dropped 0 bases and J dropped 2 bases, with 13 bases sitting between them. CDR3 sequence (DNA): TGTGCCACCAGCAGAGATATAAACAGGTTAAACACTGAAGCTTTCTTT. Amino acid sequence: CATSRDINRLNTEAFF.

This clone was detected only a few times. The V call is TRBV6-1, the J call TRBJ2-3; 8 bases fit TRBD1. CDR3 size: 14 residues. Germline V gene lookup returns CDR1 MNHNS and CDR2 SASEGT. The ends lost 5 bases at V and 0 bases at J; junction bases unmatched: 1. CDR3 loop: CASSRQGSTDTQYF. Here the CDR3 DNA reads TGTGCCAGCAGTCGACAGGGGAGCACAGATACGCAGTATTTT.